These 17 T cell receptor beta chains share one sample of origin, sequenced in a study of T-cell memory formation after mild COVID-19 (dated by TCRdb to the early 2020s). Library prep was done by 5' RACE. The sequencer listed for this sample is Illumina NovaSeq 6000. The public reads were quality trimmed at Q25 with fastp and then assembled into clones with MiXCR by TCRdb, keeping productive beta chains. CDR3 protein sequences are deduplicated, and each keeps its most common genes and DNA. For this sample there are fewer than 700,000 distinct CDR3 sequences; more than 15% appear just once. 12% of the sample belongs to the ten largest clones. Sequencing was done on a sample of PBMCs or a T cell subset sorted from them (not recorded which). These receptors all stem from an adult woman who had mild COVID-19 (a few samples of this study predate the infection). The sample titles of this study are shuffled in the database, so cell type and time point are left out; the donor was told from shared clones.

V and J are TRBV29-1 and TRBJ1-4; 8 bases are a match to TRBD1. The CDR3 totals 13 residues. Germline CDR1 and CDR2: SQVTM and ANQGSEA. The V and J ends lost 8 bases and 10 bases, in that order; junction bases with no gene match: 12. The CDR3, as DNA: TGCAGCTCGGCCCTCGGACAGGGAGGAAAACTGTTTTTT. Its protein is CSSALGQGGKLFF.

This clonotype was recorded at least ten times. The chain links TRBV9 to TRBJ2-3; possible D gene TRBD2, 6 bases. Looked up from germline, CDR1 is SGDLS and CDR2 is YYNGEE. The CDR3 has 15 amino acids. Trimming took off 1 base at V and 0 bases at J, with 9 bases between the two ends. CDR3 DNA: TGTGCCAGCAGCGTAACGGGGGTCAGCACAGATACGCAGTATTTT. Its protein product is CASSVTGVSTDTQYF.

The chain carries TRBV29-1 and TRBJ2-5; no firm D call. CDR1 and CDR2 from the germline V gene are SQVTM and ANQGSEA. The CDR3 spans 10 residues. Trimming stripped 8 bases from V and 5 bases from J, with 9 bases between. The CDR3 spells CSLWAETQYF. CDR3 bases: TGCAGCCTCTGGGCCGAGACCCAGTACTTC.

This clonotype has only a few counts. The CDR3 bases are TGCGCCAGCAGCTTGGAGGTCTCAACCACAGATACGCAGTATTTT. Residues: CASSLEVSTTDTQYF. The chain is built from TRBV5-1 and TRBJ2-3; D is unclear. CDR3 length equals 15 residues. Germline CDR1 reads SGHRS; CDR2 reads YFSETQ. Deletions cut 0 bases from V and 2 bases from J, with 10 bases between.

This clonotype was seen only a few times. The chain recombines TRBV5-1 with TRBJ1-5; D unclear. Trimming took off 4 bases at V and 6 bases at J, with 17 bases between the two ends. This CDR3 is 15 amino acids long. Germline CDR1 reads SGHRS; CDR2 reads YFSETQ. The DNA for the CDR3 is TGCGCCAGCAGCCCGGATCCCGGCAGAGGTCAGCCCCAGCATTTT. It is translated as CASSPDPGRGQPQHF.

V gene TRBV4-2 combines with J gene TRBJ2-2; TRBD2 aligns across 13 bases. V gave up 3 bases and J gave up 3 bases; unmatched junction bases: 10. Looked up from germline, CDR1 is LGHNA and CDR2 is YNFKEQ. There are 19 residues in the CDR3. The chain's CDR3 is CASSQVWTSGRVDTGELFF. DNA for the CDR3: TGTGCCAGCAGCCAGGTCTGGACTAGCGGGAGAGTTGACACCGGGGAGCTGTTTTTT.

V usage is TRBV5-1 and J usage is TRBJ2-7, with 9 bases matching TRBD2. V lost 0 bases and J lost 1; bases outside the gene matches: 5. Germline CDR1 is SGHRS and CDR2 is YFSETQ. The CDR3 runs to 16 residues. DNA for the CDR3: TGCGCCAGCAGCTTGGCTGGACTAGCGCTGTCCTACGAGCAGTACTTC. It specifies CASSLAGLALSYEQYF.

The chain couples TRBV7-3 to TRBJ1-1; D may be TRBD1 (5 bases). Per germline, CDR1 SGHTA and CDR2 FQGTGA. V was pared by 5 bases and J by 2 bases, with 15 bases between. This CDR3 is built from 15 residues. CDR3 region: CASSPDGHFNTEAFF. The CDR3 nucleotides are TGTGCCAGCAGCCCGGACGGACACTTTAACACTGAAGCTTTCTTT.

This clonotype appeared a few times. The genes are TRBV6-6 and TRBJ2-3; 15 positions agree with TRBD2. Germline loops: CDR1 MNHNY, CDR2 SVGAGI (reference sequence). The junction had 14 bases not matched to a gene; V was cut back by 6 bases and J by 4 bases. The length of the CDR3 is 19 residues. The CDR3 reads CASSLGRTSGRAGPDTQYF. The CDR3 bases are TGTGCCAGCAGCCTCGGGAGGACTAGCGGGAGGGCCGGTCCAGATACGCAGTATTTT.

The chain uses TRBV7-9 and TRBJ1-1; D remains ambiguous. The CDR3 is made up of 14 amino acids. The V end lost 3 bases, the J end lost 1 base, and 9 bases lay between the germline ends. Per the germline V gene, CDR1 is SEHNR and CDR2 is FQNEAQ (reference sequence). CDR3 DNA sequence: TGTGCCAGCAGCTTTAAAACGGAGAACACTGAAGCTTTCTTT. Its protein is CASSFKTENTEAFF.

This clonotype was counted between two and nine times. The DNA of the CDR3 is TGTGCCAGCTCACCATCGAGGAGCCAAGAGACCCAGTACTTC. Translating gives CASSPSRSQETQYF. The genes are TRBV18 and TRBJ2-5; D not resolved. V was trimmed by 2 bases and J by 1 base, leaving 8 bases between them. CDR3 length equals 14 residues. In germline, CDR1 is KGHSH, CDR2 LQKENI.

This chain uses TRBV6-1 with TRBJ2-7; D not certain. The germline gives CDR1 MNHNS, CDR2 SASEGT. The CDR3 is 13 amino acids. V was shortened by 1 base and J by 5 bases, with 9 bases between the two germline ends. CDR3: CASSEDGPHEQYF. Here the CDR3 DNA reads TGTGCCAGCAGTGAAGATGGGCCCCACGAGCAGTACTTC.

This clonotype was counted only a few times. The CDR3 reads CSATGLESEQFF. The CDR3 nucleotides read TGCAGTGCTACAGGTCTAGAATCTGAGCAGTTCTTC. The chain carries TRBV20-1 and TRBJ2-1; D gene unclear. The CDR3 has 12 residues. With 4 bases removed from V and 9 bases from J, the gap between germline ends came to 13 bases. The germline gives CDR1 DFQATT, CDR2 SNEGSKA (reference sequence).

This clonotype came up a few times. V is TRBV7-6 and J is TRBJ2-3; 8 bases map to TRBD1. V lost 4 bases and J lost 0; bases outside the gene matches: 6. The CDR3 is 16 residues long. Looked up from germline, CDR1 is SGHVS and CDR2 is FNYEAQ. The CDR3: CASSSYRGASTDTQYF. The CDR3 nucleotides are TGTGCCAGCAGCTCCTACAGGGGGGCCAGCACAGATACGCAGTATTTT.

V gene TRBV25-1 combines with J gene TRBJ2-1, with 7 nucleotides matching TRBD1. With V trimmed by 6 bases and J by 8 bases, 4 bases remained unmatched. Germline loops: CDR1 MGHDK, CDR2 SYGVNS. The CDR3 sequence is 12 residues long. For the CDR3, the DNA is TGTGCCAGCAGACAGGGGCGCTATGAGCAGTTCTTC. Its translation is CASRQGRYEQFF.

V usage is TRBV30 and J usage is TRBJ1-2; possibly TRBD1 for D (6 bases). Germline values: CDR1 GTSNPN, CDR2 SVGIG (reference sequence). The CDR3 totals 13 residues. Trimming removed 1 base at V and 2 bases at J, with 8 bases between. This CDR3 is CAWSAQGNYGYTF. Here the CDR3 DNA reads TGTGCCTGGAGTGCGCAGGGGAACTATGGCTACACCTTC.

The chain recombines TRBV18 with TRBJ2-1; 12 bases map to TRBD2. Trimming took 2 bases from V and 7 from J; bases not matched to a gene: 6. CDR3 length: 16 residues. Germline V gene data show CDR1 as KGHSH and CDR2 as LQKENI. The CDR3 reads CASSPSQGLAGNEQFF. DNA of the CDR3: TGTGCCAGCTCACCATCTCAAGGACTAGCGGGGAATGAGCAGTTCTTC. The full variable domain, in which reference TRBV18 and TRBJ2-1 provide the parts outside the CDR3, is NAGVMQNPRHLVRRRGQEARLRCSPMKGHSHVYWYRQLPEEGLKFMVYLQKENIIDESGMPKERFSAEFPKEGPSILRIQQVVRGDSAAYFCASSPSQGLAGNEQFFGPGTRLTVL.